This T cell receptor (beta chain) stems from a study of T-cell memory formation after mild COVID-19. TCRdb recomputed calls from the 5' RACE reads with MiXCR, one row per CDR3 protein. The sample carries 200,000 to 250,000 distinct CDR3 sequences, roughly a tenth recorded once. V was cut by 1 base and J by 7 bases, with 14 bases left in between. Germline loops: CDR1 DFQATT, CDR2 SNEGSKA (reference sequence). This CDR3 is 14 amino acids long. Material: PBMCs or a T cell subset sorted from them (not recorded which). V and J are TRBV20-1 and TRBJ2-1, with unresolved D. This receptor was obtained from a man between 18 and 29 years old who had mild COVID-19 (a few samples of this study predate the infection). Cell type and time point are not known. The CDR3 sequence is CSARGTDDGNEQFF. The CDR3 DNA follows: TGCAGTGCTAGAGGGACGGACGATGGAAATGAGCAGTTCTTC.